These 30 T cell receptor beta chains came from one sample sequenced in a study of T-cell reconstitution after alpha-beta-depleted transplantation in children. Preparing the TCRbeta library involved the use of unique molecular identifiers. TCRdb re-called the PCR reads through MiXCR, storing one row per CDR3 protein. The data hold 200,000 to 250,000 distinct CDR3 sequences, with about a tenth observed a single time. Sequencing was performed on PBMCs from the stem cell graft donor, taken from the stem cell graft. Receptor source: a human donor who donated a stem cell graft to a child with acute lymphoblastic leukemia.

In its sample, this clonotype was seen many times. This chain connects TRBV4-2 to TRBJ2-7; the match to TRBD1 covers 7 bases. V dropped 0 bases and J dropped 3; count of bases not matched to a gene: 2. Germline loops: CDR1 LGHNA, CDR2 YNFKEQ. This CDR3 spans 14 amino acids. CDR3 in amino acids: CASSQEGQIYEQYF. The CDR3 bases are TGTGCCAGCAGCCAAGAGGGACAGATCTACGAGCAGTACTTC.

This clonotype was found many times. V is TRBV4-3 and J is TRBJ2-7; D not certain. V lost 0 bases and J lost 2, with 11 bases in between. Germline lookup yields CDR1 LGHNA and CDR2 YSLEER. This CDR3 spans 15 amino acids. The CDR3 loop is CASSQDRLPTYEQYF. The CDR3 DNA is TGCGCCAGCAGCCAAGACAGGCTCCCTACCTACGAGCAGTACTTC.

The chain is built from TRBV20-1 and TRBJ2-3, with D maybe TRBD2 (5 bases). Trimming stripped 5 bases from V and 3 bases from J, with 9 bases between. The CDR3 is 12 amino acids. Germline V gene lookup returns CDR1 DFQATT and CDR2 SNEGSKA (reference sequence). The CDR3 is CSAHGETDTQYF. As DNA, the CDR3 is TGCAGTGCTCACGGGGAAACAGATACGCAGTATTTT.

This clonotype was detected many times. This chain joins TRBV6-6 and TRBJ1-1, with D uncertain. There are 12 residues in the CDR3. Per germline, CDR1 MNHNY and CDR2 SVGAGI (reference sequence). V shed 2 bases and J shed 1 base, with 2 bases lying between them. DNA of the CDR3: TGTGCCAGCAGTTACCCGAACACTGAAGCTTTCTTT. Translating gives CASSYPNTEAFF.

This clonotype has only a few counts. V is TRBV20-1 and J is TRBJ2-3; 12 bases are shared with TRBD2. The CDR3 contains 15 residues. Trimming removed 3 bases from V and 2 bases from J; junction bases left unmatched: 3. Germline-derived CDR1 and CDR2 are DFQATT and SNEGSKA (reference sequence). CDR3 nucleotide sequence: TGCAGTGCTAGGGGGACTAGCGGGTACACAGATACGCAGTATTTT. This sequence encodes CSARGTSGYTDTQYF.

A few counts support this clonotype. The CDR3 reads CASSQGSSSSGANVLTF. Written as DNA, the CDR3 is TGCGCCAGCAGCCAAGGGTCCTCGAGCTCTGGGGCCAACGTCCTGACTTTC. This chain uses TRBV4-3 with TRBJ2-6; D remains unclear. Trimming stripped 1 base from V and 0 bases from J, with 10 bases between. Germline CDR1 reads LGHNA; CDR2 reads YSLEER. The CDR3 consists of 17 residues.

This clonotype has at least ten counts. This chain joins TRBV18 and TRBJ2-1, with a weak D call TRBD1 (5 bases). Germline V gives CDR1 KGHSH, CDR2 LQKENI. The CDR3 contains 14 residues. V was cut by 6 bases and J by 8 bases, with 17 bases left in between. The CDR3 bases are TGTGCCAGCTCCACGAAAGGGGTAAGAGATGAGCAGTTCTTC. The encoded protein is CASSTKGVRDEQFF.

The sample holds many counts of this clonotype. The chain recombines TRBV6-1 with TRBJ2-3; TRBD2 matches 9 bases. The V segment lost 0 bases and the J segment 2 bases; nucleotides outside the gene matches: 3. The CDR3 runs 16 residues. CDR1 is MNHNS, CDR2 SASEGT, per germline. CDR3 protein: CASSEARGGSTDTQYF. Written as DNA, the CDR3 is TGTGCCAGCAGTGAAGCGCGGGGGGGCTCCACAGATACGCAGTATTTT.

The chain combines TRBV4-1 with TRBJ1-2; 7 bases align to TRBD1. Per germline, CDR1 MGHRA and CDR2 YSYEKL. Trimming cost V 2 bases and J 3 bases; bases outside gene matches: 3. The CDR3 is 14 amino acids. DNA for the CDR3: TGCGCCAGCAGCCAAACCGGACAGGACTATGGCTACACCTTC. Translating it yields CASSQTGQDYGYTF.

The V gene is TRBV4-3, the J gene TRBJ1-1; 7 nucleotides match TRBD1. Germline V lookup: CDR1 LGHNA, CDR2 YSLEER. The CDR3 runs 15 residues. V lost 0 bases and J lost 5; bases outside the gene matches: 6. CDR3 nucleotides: TGCGCCAGCAGCCAAGATGGCAGGGGGGATACTGAAGCTTTCTTT. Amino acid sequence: CASSQDGRGDTEAFF.

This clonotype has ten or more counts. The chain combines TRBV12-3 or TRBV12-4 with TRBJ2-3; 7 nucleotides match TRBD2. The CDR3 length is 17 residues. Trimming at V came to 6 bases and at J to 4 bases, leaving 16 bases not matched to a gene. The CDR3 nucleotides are TGTGCCAGCAGATCGAGAGCCACCCCGGGAGGCCCAGATACGCAGTATTTT. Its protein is CASRSRATPGGPDTQYF.

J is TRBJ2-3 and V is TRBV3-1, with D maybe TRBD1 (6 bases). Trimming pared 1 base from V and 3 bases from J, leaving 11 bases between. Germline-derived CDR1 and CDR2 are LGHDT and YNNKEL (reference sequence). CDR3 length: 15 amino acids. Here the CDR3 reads CASSQAQGRTDTQYF. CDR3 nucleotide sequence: TGTGCCAGCAGCCAAGCTCAGGGGCGGACAGATACGCAGTATTTT.

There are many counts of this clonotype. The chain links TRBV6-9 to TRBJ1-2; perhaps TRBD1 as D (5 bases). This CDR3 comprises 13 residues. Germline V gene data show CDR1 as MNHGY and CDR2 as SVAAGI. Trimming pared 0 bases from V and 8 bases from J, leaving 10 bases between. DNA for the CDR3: TGTGCCAGCAGTTATTCGTGGGGGAGAGGCTACACCTTC. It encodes CASSYSWGRGYTF.

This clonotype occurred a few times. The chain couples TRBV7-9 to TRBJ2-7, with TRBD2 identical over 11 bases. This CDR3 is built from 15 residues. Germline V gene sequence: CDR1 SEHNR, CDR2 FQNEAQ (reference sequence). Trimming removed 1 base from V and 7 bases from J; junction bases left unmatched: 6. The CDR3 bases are TGTGCCAGCAGCTTAGGACTAGCGGGGTCCTCAGAGCAGTACTTC. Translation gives CASSLGLAGSSEQYF.

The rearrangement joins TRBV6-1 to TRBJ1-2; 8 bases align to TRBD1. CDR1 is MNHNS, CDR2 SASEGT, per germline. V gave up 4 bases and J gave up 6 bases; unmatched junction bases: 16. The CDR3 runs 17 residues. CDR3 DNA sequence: TGTGCCAGCAGTGGAATGCTACCCCAGGACAGGGAGGATGGCTACACCTTC. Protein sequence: CASSGMLPQDREDGYTF.

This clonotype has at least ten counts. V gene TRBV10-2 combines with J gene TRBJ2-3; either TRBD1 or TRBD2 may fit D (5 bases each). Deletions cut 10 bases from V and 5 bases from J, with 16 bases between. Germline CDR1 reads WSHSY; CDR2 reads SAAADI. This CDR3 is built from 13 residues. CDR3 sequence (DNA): TGCGCCACCGGGACCGTGACGGGAGATACGCAGTATTTT. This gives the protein CATGTVTGDTQYF.

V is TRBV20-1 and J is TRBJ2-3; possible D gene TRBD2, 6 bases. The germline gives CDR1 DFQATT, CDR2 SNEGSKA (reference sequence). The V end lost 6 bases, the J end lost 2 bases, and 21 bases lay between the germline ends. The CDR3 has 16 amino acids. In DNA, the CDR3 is TGCAGTGCCGCAGACTTCAGGCGGGGAGACACAGATACGCAGTATTTT. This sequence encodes CSAADFRRGDTDTQYF.

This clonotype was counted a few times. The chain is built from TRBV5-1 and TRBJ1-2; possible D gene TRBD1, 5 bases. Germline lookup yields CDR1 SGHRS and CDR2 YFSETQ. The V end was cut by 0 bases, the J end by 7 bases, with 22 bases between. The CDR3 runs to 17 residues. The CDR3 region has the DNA TGCGCCAGCAGCTTGGCTATGGGACCTCTGTTACAGCCTGGCTACACCTTC. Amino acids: CASSLAMGPLLQPGYTF.

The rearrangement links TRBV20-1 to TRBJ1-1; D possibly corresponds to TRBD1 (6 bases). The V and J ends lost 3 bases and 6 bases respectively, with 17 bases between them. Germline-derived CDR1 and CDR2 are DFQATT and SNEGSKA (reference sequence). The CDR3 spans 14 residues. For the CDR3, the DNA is TGCAGTGCTAGGGAGTCCAGGGGAAACGCTGAAGCTTTCTTT. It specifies CSARESRGNAEAFF.

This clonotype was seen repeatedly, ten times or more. CDR3 sequence (DNA): TGTGCCAGCAGCGATACAGTTTATGGCTACACCTTC. This encodes CASSDTVYGYTF. The chain carries TRBV9 and TRBJ1-2; no clear D gene. The CDR3 length is 12 residues. The germline gives CDR1 SGDLS, CDR2 YYNGEE. The V end lost 3 bases, the J end lost 5 bases, and 8 bases lay between the germline ends.

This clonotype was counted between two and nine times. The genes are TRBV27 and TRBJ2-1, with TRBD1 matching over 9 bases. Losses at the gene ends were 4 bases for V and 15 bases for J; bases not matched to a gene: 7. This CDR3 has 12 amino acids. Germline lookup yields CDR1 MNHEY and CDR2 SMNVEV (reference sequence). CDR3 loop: CASSSGTGIPFF. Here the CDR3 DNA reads TGTGCCAGCAGTTCTGGGACAGGGATCCCGTTCTTC.

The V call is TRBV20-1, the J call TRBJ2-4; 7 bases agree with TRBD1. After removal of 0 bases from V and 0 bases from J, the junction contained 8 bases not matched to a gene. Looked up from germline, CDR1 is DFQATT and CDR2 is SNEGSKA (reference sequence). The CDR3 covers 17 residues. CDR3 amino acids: CSARDPQGVLAKNIQYF. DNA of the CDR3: TGCAGTGCTAGAGATCCCCAGGGGGTGCTAGCCAAAAACATTCAGTACTTC.

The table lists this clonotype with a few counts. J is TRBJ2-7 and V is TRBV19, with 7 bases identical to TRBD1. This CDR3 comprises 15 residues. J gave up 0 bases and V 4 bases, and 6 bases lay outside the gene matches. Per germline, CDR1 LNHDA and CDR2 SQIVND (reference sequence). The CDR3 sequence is CASSTTGTSSYEQYF. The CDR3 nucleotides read TGTGCCAGTAGTACGACAGGGACCAGCTCCTACGAGCAGTACTTC.

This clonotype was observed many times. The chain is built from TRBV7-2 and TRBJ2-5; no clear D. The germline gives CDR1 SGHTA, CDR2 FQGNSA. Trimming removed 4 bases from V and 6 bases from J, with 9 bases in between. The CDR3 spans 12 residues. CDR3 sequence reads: CASSSDRQTQYF. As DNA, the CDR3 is TGTGCCAGCAGCTCCGACCGGCAGACCCAGTACTTC.

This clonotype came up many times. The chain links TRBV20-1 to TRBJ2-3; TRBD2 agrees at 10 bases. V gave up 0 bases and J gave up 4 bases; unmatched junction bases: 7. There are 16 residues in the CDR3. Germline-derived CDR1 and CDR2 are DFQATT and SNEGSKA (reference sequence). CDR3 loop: CSAREPAGGRADTQYF. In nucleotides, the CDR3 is TGCAGTGCTAGAGAACCAGCGGGGGGGCGGGCAGATACGCAGTATTTT.

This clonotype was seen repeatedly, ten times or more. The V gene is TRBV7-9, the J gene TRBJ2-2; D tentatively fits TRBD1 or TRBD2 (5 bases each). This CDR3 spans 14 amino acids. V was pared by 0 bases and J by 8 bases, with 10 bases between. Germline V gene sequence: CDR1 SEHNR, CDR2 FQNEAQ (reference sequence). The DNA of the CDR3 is TGTGCCAGCAGCTTAGCAGGGACCACAGGGGAGCTGTTTTTT. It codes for CASSLAGTTGELFF. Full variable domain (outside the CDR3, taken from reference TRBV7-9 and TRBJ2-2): DTGVSQNPRHKITKRGQNVTFRCDPISEHNRLYWYRQTLGQGPEFLTYFQNEAQLEKSRLLSDRFSAERPKGSFSTLEIQRTEQGDSAMYLCASSLAGTTGELFFGEGSRLTVL.

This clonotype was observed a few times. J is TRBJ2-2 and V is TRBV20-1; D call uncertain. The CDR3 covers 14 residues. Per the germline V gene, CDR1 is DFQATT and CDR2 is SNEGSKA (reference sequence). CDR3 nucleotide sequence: TGCGCGCCGGCTTTTCCCACGAACACCGGGGAGCTGTTTTTT. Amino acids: CAPAFPTNTGELFF.

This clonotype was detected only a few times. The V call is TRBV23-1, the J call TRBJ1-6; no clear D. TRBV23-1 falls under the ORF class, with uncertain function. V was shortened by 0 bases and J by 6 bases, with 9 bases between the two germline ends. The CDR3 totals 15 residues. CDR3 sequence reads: CASSQSVLLNSPLHF. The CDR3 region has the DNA TGCGCCAGCAGTCAATCGGTCCTACTTAATTCACCCCTCCACTTT.

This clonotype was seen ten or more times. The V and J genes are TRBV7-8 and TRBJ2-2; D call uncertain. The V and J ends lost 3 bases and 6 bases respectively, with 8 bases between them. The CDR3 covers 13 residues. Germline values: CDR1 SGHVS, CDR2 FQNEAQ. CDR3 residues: CASSFTEAGELFF. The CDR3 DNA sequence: TGTGCCAGCAGCTTTACAGAAGCCGGGGAGCTGTTTTTT.

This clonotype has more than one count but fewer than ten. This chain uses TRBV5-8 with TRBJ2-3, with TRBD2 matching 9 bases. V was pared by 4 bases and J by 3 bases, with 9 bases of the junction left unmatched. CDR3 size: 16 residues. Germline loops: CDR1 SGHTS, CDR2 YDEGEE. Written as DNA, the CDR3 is TGTGCCAGCAGCCCCCCAGCTAGCGGGGCTACAGATACGCAGTATTTT. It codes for CASSPPASGATDTQYF. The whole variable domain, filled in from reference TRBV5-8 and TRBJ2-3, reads EAGVTQSPTHLIKTRGQQATLRCSPISGHTSVYWYQQALGLGLQFLLWYDEGEERNRGNFPPRFSGRQFPNYSSELNVNALELEDSALYLCASSPPASGATDTQYFGPGTRLTVL.